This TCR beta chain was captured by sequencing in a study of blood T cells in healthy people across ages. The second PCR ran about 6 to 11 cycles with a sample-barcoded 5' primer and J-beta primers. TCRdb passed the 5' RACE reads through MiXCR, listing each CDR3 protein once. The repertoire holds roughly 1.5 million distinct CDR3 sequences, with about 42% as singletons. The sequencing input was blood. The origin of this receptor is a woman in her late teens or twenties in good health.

In DNA form, the CDR3 reads TGTGCCAGCAGTTGGGAAGGGAGGACTGAAGCTTTCTTT. This codes for CASSWEGRTEAFF. V gene TRBV12-3 or TRBV12-4 combines with J gene TRBJ1-1; no firm D call. V was clipped by 4 bases and J by 5 bases, with 11 bases between them. This CDR3 is 13 amino acids long.